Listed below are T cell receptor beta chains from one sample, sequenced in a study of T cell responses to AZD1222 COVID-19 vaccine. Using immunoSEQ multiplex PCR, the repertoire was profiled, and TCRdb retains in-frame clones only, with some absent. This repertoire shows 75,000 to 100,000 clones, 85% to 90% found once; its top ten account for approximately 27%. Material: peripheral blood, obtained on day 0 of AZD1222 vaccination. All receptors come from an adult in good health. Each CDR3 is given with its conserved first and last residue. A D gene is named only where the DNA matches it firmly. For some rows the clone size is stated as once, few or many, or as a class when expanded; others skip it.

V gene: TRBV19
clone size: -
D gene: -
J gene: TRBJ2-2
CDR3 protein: CASRGTGELFF
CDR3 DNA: TGTGCCAGTAGGGGGACCGGGGAGCTGTTTTTT

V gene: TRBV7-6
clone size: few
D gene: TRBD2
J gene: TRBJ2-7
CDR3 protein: CASSLGTSGTYSYEQYF
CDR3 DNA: TGTGCCAGCAGCTTGGGGACTAGCGGGACCTACTCCTACGAGCAGTACTTC

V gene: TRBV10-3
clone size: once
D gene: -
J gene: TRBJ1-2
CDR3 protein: CAIGSDYGYTF
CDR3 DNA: TGTGCCATCGGGTCTGACTATGGCTACACCTTC

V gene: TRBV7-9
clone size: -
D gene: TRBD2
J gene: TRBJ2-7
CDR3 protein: CASSLATSGPAYEQYF
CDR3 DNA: TGTGCCAGCAGCTTAGCAACTAGCGGTCCTGCCTACGAGCAGTACTTC

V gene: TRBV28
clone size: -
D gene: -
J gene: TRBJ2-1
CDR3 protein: CASSLQANEQFF
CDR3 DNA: TGTGCCAGCAGCTTACAGGCTAATGAGCAGTTCTTC

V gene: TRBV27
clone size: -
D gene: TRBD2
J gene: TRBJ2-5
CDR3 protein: CASSTWGGQETQYF
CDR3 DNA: TGTGCCAGCAGTACATGGGGGGGGCAAGAGACCCAGTACTTC

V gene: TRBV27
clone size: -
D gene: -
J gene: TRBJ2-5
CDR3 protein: CASSTRETQYF
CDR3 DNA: TGTGCCAGCTCGACGAGAGAGACCCAGTACTTC

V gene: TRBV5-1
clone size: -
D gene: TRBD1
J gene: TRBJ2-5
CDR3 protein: CASSSPTGQETQYF
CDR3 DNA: TGCGCCAGCAGCTCCCCGACAGGGCAAGAGACCCAGTACTTC

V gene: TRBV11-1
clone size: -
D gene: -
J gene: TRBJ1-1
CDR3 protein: CASSDRWGDTEAFF
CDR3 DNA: TGTGCCAGCAGCGACAGGTGGGGGGACACTGAAGCTTTCTTT

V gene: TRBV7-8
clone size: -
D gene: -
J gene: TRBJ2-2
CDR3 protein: CASSLAGPNTGELFF
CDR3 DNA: TGTGCCAGCAGCTTAGCCGGACCTAACACCGGGGAGCTGTTTTTT

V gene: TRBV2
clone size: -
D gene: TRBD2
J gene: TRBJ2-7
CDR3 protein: CASSREGVPDEQYF
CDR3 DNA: TGTGCCAGCAGTCGGGAGGGTGTCCCGGACGAGCAGTACTTC